The sample holds many counts of the clone carrying this T cell receptor beta chain. The CDR3 is 16 amino acids. CDR1 is SNHLY and CDR2 is FYNNEI in the germline V gene. V lost 3 bases to trimming and J lost 5 bases, with 18 bases between them. This entry comes from a study of T cells in Graves' hyperthyroidism and ophthalmopathy. The CDR3 regions of TCR beta were amplified from RNA transcripts. With the HTBI primer set, the TCR CDR3 went through a first round of RT-PCR. MiXCR, applied by TCRdb to the multiplex PCR reads, yields one record per CDR3 protein. The table lists 390,000 or so distinct CDR3 sequences, roughly 15% of them singletons. Ophthalmopathy patients showed a Clinical Activity Score of at least 3, NOSPECS grade of at least 4 and duration under 3 months. This sample holds PBMCs from roughly 10 ml fresh peripheral blood.

The chain links TRBV2 to TRBJ2-3; possible D gene TRBD1, 6 bases. The sample taken for sequencing was blood. This clonotype was sampled from a man aged 18-30 years with Graves' ophthalmopathy. The CDR3 loop reads CASSEVPPQTGDTQYF. The DNA for the CDR3 is TGTGCCAGCAGTGAGGTCCCCCCCCAGACAGGAGATACGCAGTATTTT.